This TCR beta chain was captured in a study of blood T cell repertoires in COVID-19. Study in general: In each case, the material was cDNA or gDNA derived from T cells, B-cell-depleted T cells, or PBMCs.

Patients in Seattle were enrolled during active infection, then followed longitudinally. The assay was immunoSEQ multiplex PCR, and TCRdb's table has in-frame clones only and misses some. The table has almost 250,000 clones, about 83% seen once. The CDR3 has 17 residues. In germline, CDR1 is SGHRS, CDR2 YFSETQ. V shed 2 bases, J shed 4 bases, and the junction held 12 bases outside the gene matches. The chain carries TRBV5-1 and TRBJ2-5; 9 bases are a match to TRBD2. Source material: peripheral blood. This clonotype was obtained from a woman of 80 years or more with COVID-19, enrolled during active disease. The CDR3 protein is CASSFLASGAGGETQYF. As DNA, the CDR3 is TGCGCCAGCAGCTTTCTCGCTAGCGGGGCGGGGGGAGAGACCCAGTACTTC.